This TCR beta chain was captured in a study of blood T cell repertoires in COVID-19. The junction had 9 bases not matched to a gene; V was cut back by 4 bases and J by 7 bases. CDR3 size: 15 residues. CDR1 and CDR2 (germline): SEHNR, FQNEAQ (reference sequence). The method was immunoSEQ multiplex PCR; TCRdb's version includes in-frame clones alone and lacks a portion of them. This table has approximately 70,000 clones, roughly four fifths appearing once. The material sequenced was peripheral blood. This chain links TRBV7-9 with TRBJ2-7, with 11 bases matching TRBD2. The receptor comes from a man aged 60 to 69 with COVID-19, enrolled during active disease. DNA of the CDR3: TGTGCCAGCAGCTCCGGGACTAGCGGCTTCGGGGAGCAGTACTTC. It specifies CASSSGTSGFGEQYF.